Following are 5 T cell receptor beta chains from one sample sequenced in a study of OX40 agonist ivuxolimab in advanced cancers. Repertoires were generated with immunoSEQ multiplex PCR, while TCRdb's copy carries only in-frame clones and drops some. The table lists roughly 76,000 clones, around 90% of them singletons, with 2.5% in the top ten. Sample: CD4+ or CD8+ T cells sorted from blood, taken in a trial of the OX40 agonist ivuxolimab. All receptors come from an adult with an advanced solid tumor such as melanoma, head and neck, liver or kidney cancer.

This clone is a singleton in its sample. The genes are TRBV5-1 and TRBJ1-1; TRBD1 matches 8 bases. V shed 4 bases, J shed 4 bases, and the junction held 9 bases outside the gene matches. The germline CDR1 and CDR2 sequences are SGHRS and YFSETQ. The CDR3 extends over 15 amino acids. CDR3: CASSPGQGGVTEAFF. The CDR3 DNA follows: TGCGCCAGCAGCCCAGGACAGGGCGGTGTCACTGAAGCTTTCTTT.

This chain joins TRBV10-1 and TRBJ1-2; D remains unclear. With 4 bases removed from V and 9 bases from J, the gap between germline ends came to 9 bases. This CDR3 comprises 11 residues. Germline assignment: CDR1 WNHNN and CDR2 SYGVQD (reference sequence). The CDR3 sequence is CASSGRRSYTF. The CDR3 DNA is TGCGCCAGCAGTGGACGGCGCAGCTACACCTTC.

CDR3 protein: CASSGAGANTDTQYF. CDR3 DNA sequence: TGTGCCAGTAGCGGAGCGGGGGCTAACACAGATACGCAGTATTTT. V is TRBV19 and J is TRBJ2-3; 8 positions match TRBD2. With V trimmed by 6 bases and J by 2 bases, 7 bases remained unmatched. The CDR3 is 15 residues long. Germline CDR1 is LNHDA and CDR2 is SQIVND (reference sequence).

The V gene is TRBV6-5, the J gene TRBJ2-3; a possible D gene is TRBD1 (7 bases). Trimming removed 4 bases from V and 5 bases from J, with 16 bases in between. Germline V CDR1 and CDR2: MNHEY, SVGAGI. This CDR3 contains 15 residues. The CDR3 DNA follows: TGTGCCAGCAGTTCCCCGGAGGGGGCAGTAGATACGCAGTATTTT. This gives the protein CASSSPEGAVDTQYF.

This sequence joins TRBV5-1 and TRBJ2-5, with 8 bases identical to TRBD1. J gave up 5 bases and V 4 bases, and 10 bases lay outside the gene matches. The CDR3 is 15 amino acids. CDR1 is SGHRS, CDR2 YFSETQ, per germline. This CDR3 reads CASSTTGVIRETQYF. CDR3 DNA: TGCGCCAGCAGCACGACAGGGGTGATAAGGGAGACCCAGTACTTC.